This TCR beta chain originates from a study of human T cells and chemical hapten exposure. Time point: patch test 2, 6 weeks after DPC sensitization. Treatment: therapeutic diphenylcyclopropenone sensitization with weekly scalp DPC. Germline V lookup: CDR1 SGHRS, CDR2 YFSETQ. This CDR3 has 18 residues. The ends were cut back, 6 bases at V and 4 bases at J, with 28 bases in the middle. TCRdb re-derived calls from the RACE reads in MiXCR, one entry per CDR3 protein. Altogether 80,000 to 95,000 distinct CDR3 sequences are present, 9.5% to 13% being singletons, with the ten largest covering roughly 1.4%. This clonotype came up a few times.

The material sequenced was whole blood, taken in connection with sensitization to the hapten diphenylcyclopropenone (DPC). This receptor was obtained from a young man with alopecia areata. Some clones in this sample may be carry-over from other donors' samples. V and J are TRBV5-1 and TRBJ1-1; D may be TRBD1 (5 bases). The CDR3 DNA sequence: TGCGCCAGCACCCAATATTTGGGGGGGGATCCCATTAGCACTGAAGCTTTCTTT. This encodes CASTQYLGGDPISTEAFF.